A selection of T cell receptor beta chains follows, all from one sample in a study of T cells in Graves' hyperthyroidism and ophthalmopathy. MiXCR was run by TCRdb on the multiplex PCR reads, yielding one entry per CDR3 protein. The data show approximately 300,000 distinct CDR3 sequences, with approximately 15% seen just once and around 57% held by the top ten. The source material was blood. These receptors were obtained from a woman aged 55-75 years with Graves' ophthalmopathy. Each CDR3 is given with its conserved first and last residue. A D gene is named only where the DNA matches it firmly. Some rows have no size entry. The others give once, few or many, or a class for an expanded clone.

J gene: TRBJ2-2
clone size: few
V gene: TRBV27
D gene: .
CDR3 DNA: TGTGCCAGCAGTTTCGGGCTTAACACCGGGGAGCTGTTTTTT
CDR3 protein: CASSFGLNTGELFF

J gene: TRBJ1-2
clone size: few
V gene: TRBV6-5
D gene: .
CDR3 DNA: TGTGCCAGCAGTTACTCAACTGGGGCAGCTAACTATGGCTACACCTTC
CDR3 protein: CASSYSTGAANYGYTF

J gene: TRBJ2-7
clone size: few
V gene: TRBV10-3
D gene: TRBD2
CDR3 DNA: TGTGCCACCGGGGGGGCTCGGTTTAACGAGCAGTACTTC
CDR3 protein: CATGGARFNEQYF

J gene: TRBJ2-2
clone size: once
V gene: TRBV12-3/TRBV12-4
D gene: .
CDR3 DNA: TGTGCCAGCAGTTTTAGCACCGGGGAGCTGTCTTTT
CDR3 protein: CASSFSTGELSF

J gene: TRBJ2-1
clone size: many
V gene: TRBV20-1
D gene: TRBD2
CDR3 DNA: TGCAGTGCTAATGTGCGGGGGTTACAGAGTGAGCAGTTCTTC
CDR3 protein: CSANVRGLQSEQFF

J gene: TRBJ1-2
clone size: many
V gene: TRBV28
D gene: .
CDR3 DNA: TGTGCCAGCAGCACCCTTCCAGGGGACGGCTACACCTTC
CDR3 protein: CASSTLPGDGYTF

J gene: TRBJ2-2
clone size: .
V gene: TRBV12-3/TRBV12-4
D gene: TRBD1
CDR3 DNA: TGTGCCAGCAGCCTGACCGGGACAGGGGGTTCGGCGAACACCGGGGAGCTGTTTTTT
CDR3 protein: CASSLTGTGGSANTGELFF

J gene: TRBJ1-3
clone size: many
V gene: TRBV5-1
D gene: .
CDR3 DNA: TGCGCCAGCAGCTTCGGCGTCGCCTCTGGAAACACCATATATTTT
CDR3 protein: CASSFGVASGNTIYF

J gene: TRBJ2-7
clone size: many
V gene: TRBV28
D gene: TRBD2
CDR3 DNA: TGTGCCAGCAGTTTGCCGGGACTAGCCGTTTACGAGCAGTACTTC
CDR3 protein: CASSLPGLAVYEQYF

J gene: TRBJ2-7
clone size: many
V gene: TRBV7-2
D gene: .
CDR3 DNA: TGTGCCAGCAGCTTAGCTGGGGTGGTCGAGCAGTACTTC
CDR3 protein: CASSLAGVVEQYF

J gene: TRBJ1-2
clone size: .
V gene: TRBV29-1
D gene: .
CDR3 DNA: TGCAGCGTTGTGGTGGGGAGTGTGTTGAGTGGCTACACCTTC
CDR3 protein: CSVVVGSVLSGYTF